The 25 T cell receptor beta chains given below trace back to one sample, sequenced in a study of T-cell reconstitution after alpha-beta-depleted transplantation in children. This sample's TCRbeta library carried unique molecular identifier barcodes. MiXCR, run by TCRdb on the PCR reads, gives a single entry per CDR3 protein. The data contain approximately 800,000 distinct CDR3 sequences, around 17% of them singletons. The specimen comprised PBMCs, mostly from graft donor cells, sampled 360 days after TCRalphabeta/CD19-depleted stem cell transplant. All receptors come from a male patient aged 10 to 17 who had a stem cell transplant for acute lymphoblastic leukemia, so the T cells may come from the graft donor.

Ten or more counts support this clonotype. V is TRBV2 and J is TRBJ2-1; 7 nucleotides align to TRBD2. The CDR3 is 15 residues long. V shed 0 bases and J 8 bases; nucleotides not matched to a gene: 7. From germline, CDR1 is SNHLY and CDR2 FYNNEI. In DNA form, the CDR3 reads TGTGCCAGCAGTGAAGCGCGAGGGAGGGTCGATGAGCAGTTCTTC. Translation: CASSEARGRVDEQFF. The whole variable domain, filled in from reference TRBV2 and TRBJ2-1, reads EPEVTQTPSHQVTQMGQEVILRCVPISNHLYFYWYRQILGQKVEFLVSFYNNEISEKSEIFDDQFSVERPDGSNFTLKIRSTKLEDSAMYFCASSEARGRVDEQFFGPGTRLTVL.

This chain connects TRBV28 to TRBJ2-1; D ambiguous. V shed 4 bases and J shed 12 bases, with 16 bases lying between them. Germline CDR1 and CDR2: MDHEN and SYDVKM. The CDR3 is made up of 13 amino acids. This CDR3 reads CASSSDSITPQFF. DNA of the CDR3: TGTGCCAGCAGTTCTGACTCGATAACCCCGCAGTTCTTC.

The chain has TRBV24-1 and TRBJ1-4; 7 nucleotides agree with TRBD1. The V and J ends lost 3 bases and 7 bases, in that order; junction bases with no gene match: 13. Germline V gene sequence: CDR1 KGHDR, CDR2 SFDVKD. CDR3 size: 17 residues. The CDR3 sequence is CATSDPPGTRDSEKLFF. Written as DNA, the CDR3 is TGTGCCACCAGTGATCCCCCCGGGACAAGGGACAGTGAAAAACTGTTTTTT.

V usage is TRBV10-1 and J usage is TRBJ2-3; the D call may be TRBD1 or TRBD2 (5 bases each). CDR1 is WNHNN, CDR2 SYGVQD, per germline (reference sequence). The CDR3 has 20 residues. Trimming took 2 bases from V and 0 from J, leaving 24 bases between them. The CDR3 sequence is CASSEDERDEQRSSTDTQYF. The CDR3 region has the DNA TGCGCCAGCAGTGAGGACGAAAGGGACGAACAGAGGTCTAGCACAGATACGCAGTATTTT.

This chain joins TRBV4-2 and TRBJ2-5; TRBD2 matches 13 bases. This CDR3 has 17 residues. After removal of 0 bases from V and 5 bases from J, the junction contained 6 bases not matched to a gene. Germline values: CDR1 LGHNA, CDR2 YNFKEQ. For the CDR3, the DNA is TGTGCCAGCAGCCAAGAGGGACTAGCGGGATTGGGGGAGACCCAGTACTTC. Translating it yields CASSQEGLAGLGETQYF.

CDR3 DNA sequence: TGTGCCAGCAGCCTTAGGACAGGGTCGGCCACTGAAGCTTTCTTT. It specifies CASSLRTGSATEAFF. The chain is built from TRBV14 and TRBJ1-1, with 8 bases fitting TRBD1. Germline V CDR1 and CDR2: SGHDN, FVKESK. The length of the CDR3 is 15 residues. Losses at the gene ends were 4 bases for V and 4 bases for J; bases not matched to a gene: 8.

The CDR3 DNA reads TGTGCCAGCAGCACCATAACAGGGAGCACCGGGGAGCTGTTTTTT. Residues: CASSTITGSTGELFF. This sequence joins TRBV7-6 and TRBJ2-2, with D tentatively TRBD1 (6 bases). The V end lost 5 bases, the J end lost 4 bases, and 14 bases lay between the germline ends. CDR3 length: 15 amino acids. Germline CDR1 is SGHVS and CDR2 is FNYEAQ.

This clonotype showed up just a few times. The V call is TRBV6-5, the J call TRBJ1-2; D gene unclear. This CDR3 comprises 17 residues. V was shortened by 0 bases and J by 8 bases, with 22 bases between the two germline ends. Germline CDR1 is MNHEY and CDR2 is SVGAGI. In nucleotides, the CDR3 is TGTGCCAGCAGTTACTCGAGGACGGATGCCCCCCTGGGAGGCTACACCTTC. This sequence encodes CASSYSRTDAPLGGYTF.

This clonotype was observed at least ten times. The V and J genes are TRBV18 and TRBJ2-5; TRBD1 matches 8 bases. The CDR3 runs to 14 residues. The V segment lost 3 bases and the J segment 5 bases; nucleotides outside the gene matches: 5. The germline CDR1 and CDR2 sequences are KGHSH and LQKENI. CDR3 DNA sequence: TGTGCCAGCTCACCCGGCAGGGGGCCGGAGACCCAGTACTTC. Residues: CASSPGRGPETQYF. The full variable domain, with the rest looked up from reference TRBV18 and TRBJ2-5, is NAGVMQNPRHLVRRRGQEARLRCSPMKGHSHVYWYRQLPEEGLKFMVYLQKENIIDESGMPKERFSAEFPKEGPSILRIQQVVRGDSAAYFCASSPGRGPETQYFGPGTRLLVL.

The genes are TRBV20-1 and TRBJ2-7; the D gene is possibly TRBD2 (6 bases). Looked up from germline, CDR1 is DFQATT and CDR2 is SNEGSKA (reference sequence). The CDR3 contains 16 residues. V lost 3 bases, J lost 2 bases, and 20 bases lay in between. DNA of the CDR3: TGCAGTGCTAGTAGGGGAGGTCTGCGTGATACCTACGAGCAGTACTTC. Its translation is CSASRGGLRDTYEQYF.

V is TRBV27 and J is TRBJ2-1, with 11 positions matching TRBD2. The CDR3 totals 20 residues. Germline V gene sequence: CDR1 MNHEY, CDR2 SMNVEV (reference sequence). J gave up 3 bases and V 1 base, and 14 bases lay outside the gene matches. The chain's CDR3 is CASSLWRGLADEGGYNEQFF. The CDR3 bases are TGTGCCAGCAGTTTATGGAGGGGACTAGCGGACGAAGGGGGCTACAATGAGCAGTTCTTC.

This clonotype was counted between two and nine times. The V and J genes are TRBV20-1 and TRBJ1-2, with no clear D. CDR3 size: 16 residues. V gave up 0 bases and J gave up 2 bases, with 16 bases separating them. From germline, CDR1 is DFQATT and CDR2 SNEGSKA (reference sequence). The CDR3 DNA reads as TGCAGTGCTAGAGATCTACTTCGAGGACGGAACTATGGCTACACCTTC. It translates to CSARDLLRGRNYGYTF.

This clonotype was picked up a small number of times. CDR3 amino acids: CASSYLGRGWGTDTQYF. The CDR3 DNA reads TGTGCCAGCAGCTATTTGGGCAGGGGGTGGGGCACAGATACGCAGTATTTT. This sequence joins TRBV7-8 and TRBJ2-3; the match to TRBD1 covers 7 bases. The germline gives CDR1 SGHVS, CDR2 FQNEAQ. The junction had 11 bases not matched to a gene; V was cut back by 4 bases and J by 1 base. This CDR3 is built from 17 residues.

The chain employs TRBV25-1 and TRBJ2-2; unclear D gene. The CDR3 length is 13 residues. Trimming took off 1 base at V and 6 bases at J, with 6 bases between the two ends. Looked up from germline, CDR1 is MGHDK and CDR2 is SYGVNS. The CDR3 loop is CASSEFLAGELFF. CDR3 coding DNA: TGTGCCAGCAGTGAATTTTTGGCCGGGGAGCTGTTTTTT.

This clonotype was counted only a few times. CDR3 region: CASSYSNRQGTGELFF. The CDR3 bases are TGTGCCAGCAGTTACTCGAACAGGCAGGGGACCGGGGAGCTGTTTTTT. This chain uses TRBV6-5 with TRBJ2-2, with D perhaps TRBD1 (6 bases). Germline V lookup: CDR1 MNHEY, CDR2 SVGAGI. V was shortened by 0 bases and J by 5 bases, with 13 bases between the two germline ends. This CDR3 has 16 residues.

This clonotype came up a few times. CDR3 residues: CASRGRFTDTQYF. The CDR3, as DNA: TGTGCCAGCAGAGGACGATTCACAGATACGCAGTATTTT. J is TRBJ2-3 and V is TRBV7-6; no firm D call. This CDR3 has 13 residues. Germline CDR1 is SGHVS and CDR2 is FNYEAQ. V was clipped by 6 bases and J by 2 bases, with 9 bases between them.

This clonotype has a count of ten or more. The chain couples TRBV6-4 to TRBJ1-1, with 7 bases lining up with TRBD1. Unmatched junction bases numbered 10, after V lost 4 bases and J lost 5 bases. The CDR3 consists of 15 residues. The germline V gene has CDR1 MRHNA and CDR2 SNTAGT. The CDR3 DNA sequence: TGTGCCAGCAGTGCCACGGGAACAGGGGTAACTGAAGCTTTCTTT. Its protein product is CASSATGTGVTEAFF.

This chain connects TRBV6-1 to TRBJ2-1; 8 bases agree with TRBD2. V lost 5 bases to trimming and J lost 3 bases; unmatched junction nucleotides: 3. The CDR3 consists of 14 residues. Germline V CDR1 and CDR2: MNHNS, SASEGT. The CDR3: CASSNLAGYNEQFF. CDR3 DNA: TGTGCCAGCAGTAATCTAGCGGGCTACAATGAGCAGTTCTTC.

The V and J genes are TRBV13 and TRBJ2-7; 10 bases agree with TRBD2. The CDR3 runs 14 residues. Germline CDR1 is PRHDT and CDR2 is FYEKMQ (reference sequence). With V trimmed by 8 bases and J by 3 bases, 7 bases remained unmatched. This CDR3 reads CASSTSGTSYEQYF. For the CDR3, the DNA is TGTGCCAGCTCAACTAGCGGGACCAGCTACGAGCAGTACTTC.

This clonotype has a handful of counts. The rearrangement joins TRBV12-3 or TRBV12-4 to TRBJ1-2, with 7 bases aligning to TRBD1. Trimming at V came to 2 bases and at J to 3 bases, leaving 9 bases not matched to a gene. The CDR3 has 16 amino acids. CDR3 in DNA: TGTGCCAGCAGTTTAAGCTTCGGGACAGCGCACTATGGCTACACCTTC. Protein sequence: CASSLSFGTAHYGYTF.

This clonotype was detected a few times. The chain joins TRBV19 to TRBJ2-1, with TRBD2 matching 7 bases. This CDR3 is built from 15 residues. From germline, CDR1 is LNHDA and CDR2 SQIVND (reference sequence). Germline trimming cut 6 bases from V and 5 bases from J; bases unmatched to any gene: 10. CDR3: CASRWVQRGHNEQFF. DNA of the CDR3: TGTGCCAGTAGATGGGTCCAGCGGGGACACAATGAGCAGTTCTTC.

This clonotype showed up just a few times. The chain has TRBV5-1 and TRBJ2-7; no definite D call. The germline V gene encodes CDR1 SGHRS and CDR2 YFSETQ. The CDR3 is 15 amino acids. Trimming took 4 bases from V and 2 from J, leaving 16 bases between them. The CDR3 DNA reads TGCGCCAGCAGCCCAATCTCCGACGGACCCTACGAGCAGTACTTC. Translation gives CASSPISDGPYEQYF.

This chain uses TRBV6-5 with TRBJ2-5; tentatively, D is TRBD1 or TRBD2 (5 bases each). V lost 2 bases, J lost 2 bases, and 15 bases lay in between. The germline V gene has CDR1 MNHEY and CDR2 SVGAGI. This CDR3 region has 16 residues. CDR3 nucleotide sequence: TGTGCCAGCAGTTACCGTCCAGGGAGAGGTCAAGAGACCCAGTACTTC. This translates into CASSYRPGRGQETQYF.

This clonotype has a count of ten or more. This chain connects TRBV28 to TRBJ2-2; no definite D call. Germline V CDR1 and CDR2: MDHEN, SYDVKM. CDR3 size: 13 residues. CDR3 sequence reads: CALLDGNTGELFF. As DNA, the CDR3 is TGTGCTCTCCTGGACGGGAACACCGGGGAGCTGTTTTTT.

The genes are TRBV4-1 and TRBJ1-1; D call uncertain. V lost 4 bases and J lost 4, with 13 bases in between. Germline V lookup: CDR1 MGHRA, CDR2 YSYEKL. CDR3 length: 14 residues. The CDR3 region is CASSPLGPGTEAFF. DNA of the CDR3: TGCGCCAGCAGCCCCCTCGGGCCTGGCACTGAAGCTTTCTTT.